Sequencing of this TCR beta chain was carried out in a study of blood T cell repertoires in COVID-19. On the study more broadly: The cDNA or gDNA used as material had been derived from T cells, B-cell-depleted T cells, or PBMCs.

How the authors handled the data: From reference gene primer amplification, estimates of nucleated cell counts were derived. Repertoires were generated with immunoSEQ multiplex PCR, while TCRdb's copy carries only in-frame clones and drops some. V, J and clone size are those of that table, while D and trimming were read from the DNA. The sample consists of roughly 260,000 clones, 87% of them appearing once. The CDR3 totals 14 residues. Germline lookup yields CDR1 GTSNPN and CDR2 SVGIG (reference sequence). With 2 bases clipped from V and 2 bases from J, the junction kept 1 base outside the gene matches.

The clonotype originates from a woman younger than 45 with acute COVID-19. J is TRBJ1-4 and V is TRBV30, with TRBD1 matching 8 bases. The sequenced material came from PBMCs or T cells enriched from blood (not recorded which). CDR3 region: CAWSRQGTNEKLFF. CDR3 bases: TGTGCCTGGAGTAGACAGGGGACTAATGAAAAACTGTTTTTT.